A selection of T cell receptor beta chains follows, all from one sample in a study of blood T cell repertoires in COVID-19. Some clones are missing from TCRdb's copy, which holds only in-frame ones; the method was immunoSEQ multiplex PCR. This table has about 210,000 clones, approximately 88% appearing once. Sample: PBMCs or T cells enriched from blood (not recorded which). The receptor source for this set is a woman in her forties with acute COVID-19. Each CDR3 is given with its conserved first and last residue. The order of the fields is clone size, J gene, D gene, V gene, CDR3 DNA, CDR3 protein. D genes are given only for firm matches. Some rows have no size entry. The others give once, few or many, or a class for an expanded clone.

abundance: once
j_gene: TRBJ1-1
d_gene: -
v_gene: TRBV10-2
CDR3nt: TGCGCCAGCAGTGGAGGATCTGAAGCTTTCTTT
CDR3aa: CASSGGSEAFF

abundance: -
j_gene: TRBJ1-2
d_gene: TRBD1
v_gene: TRBV10-3
CDR3nt: TGTGCCATCAGGGGGGACAGGGGCGATAATTATGGCTACACCTTC
CDR3aa: CAIRGDRGDNYGYTF

abundance: -
j_gene: TRBJ1-1
d_gene: -
v_gene: TRBV7-2
CDR3nt: TGTGCCAGCAGCTTAGACCTTTTGCAGGGAAGAGGAGCTTTCTTT
CDR3aa: CASSLDLLQGRGAFF

abundance: -
j_gene: TRBJ1-4
d_gene: TRBD1
v_gene: TRBV5-6
CDR3nt: TGTGCCAGCAGCGTCCGGGACAGGGCTAAAAGAAATGAAAAACTGTTTTTT
CDR3aa: CASSVRDRAKRNEKLFF

abundance: -
j_gene: TRBJ1-2
d_gene: -
v_gene: TRBV14
CDR3nt: TGTGCCAGCAGCCAAGATCCCATCGGCTACACCTTC
CDR3aa: CASSQDPIGYTF

abundance: -
j_gene: TRBJ1-4
d_gene: TRBD1
v_gene: TRBV4-3
CDR3nt: TGCGCCAGCAGCCAAGGCCAGGGGGCCCGTAATGAAAAACTGTTTTTT
CDR3aa: CASSQGQGARNEKLFF

abundance: -
j_gene: TRBJ2-5
d_gene: TRBD1
v_gene: TRBV7-2
CDR3nt: TGTGCCAGCAGCAGGGGGACAGGGGTTGTAGTTGAGACCCAGTACTTC
CDR3aa: CASSRGTGVVVETQYF

abundance: -
j_gene: TRBJ1-2
d_gene: -
v_gene: TRBV10-2
CDR3nt: TGCGCCAGCAGTGACTGGGGGACACGGGCAAAGTCGAGCTATGGCTACACCTTC
CDR3aa: CASSDWGTRAKSSYGYTF

abundance: -
j_gene: TRBJ2-6
d_gene: -
v_gene: TRBV30
CDR3nt: TGTGCCTGGACAACAGGGTCTGGGGCCAACGTCCTGACTTTC
CDR3aa: CAWTTGSGANVLTF

abundance: -
j_gene: TRBJ2-2
d_gene: TRBD1
v_gene: TRBV5-1
CDR3nt: TGCGCCAGCAGCTGGAAGACCGGGACAGGGACCGGGGAGCTGTTTTTT
CDR3aa: CASSWKTGTGTGELFF

abundance: -
j_gene: TRBJ1-1
d_gene: -
v_gene: TRBV25-1
CDR3nt: TGTGCCAGCAGTGACGTGGCAGGGCGTGGCGCTTTCTTT
CDR3aa: CASSDVAGRGAFF

abundance: -
j_gene: TRBJ2-3
d_gene: -
v_gene: TRBV11-2
CDR3nt: TGTGCCAGCAGCCGACAGGTCACAGATACGCAGTATTTT
CDR3aa: CASSRQVTDTQYF

abundance: -
j_gene: TRBJ1-1
d_gene: -
v_gene: TRBV5-1
CDR3nt: TGCGCCAGCAGCGTAAACAGGGAATACACTGAAGCTTTCTTT
CDR3aa: CASSVNREYTEAFF

abundance: -
j_gene: TRBJ1-2
d_gene: -
v_gene: TRBV7-2
CDR3nt: TGTGCCAGCAGCTTACCCTTGATGACAGTGAAGTCTGGCTACACCTTC
CDR3aa: CASSLPLMTVKSGYTF

abundance: -
j_gene: TRBJ2-1
d_gene: -
v_gene: TRBV10-2
CDR3nt: TGCGCCAGCAGTCCTAGTTCCCCCAATGAGCAGTTCTTC
CDR3aa: CASSPSSPNEQFF

abundance: -
j_gene: TRBJ2-1
d_gene: TRBD2
v_gene: TRBV10-3
CDR3nt: TGTGCCATCAGGGCTAGCGGGGGGGCCGGACTGCATGAGCAGTTCTTC
CDR3aa: CAIRASGGAGLHEQFF

abundance: few
j_gene: TRBJ1-5
d_gene: -
v_gene: TRBV15
CDR3nt: TGTGCCACCAGCCCCTCAGGGGAGAGCAATCAGCCCCAGCATTTT
CDR3aa: CATSPSGESNQPQHF

abundance: -
j_gene: TRBJ1-5
d_gene: TRBD1
v_gene: TRBV6-5
CDR3nt: TGTGCCAGCAGTTACCGGACAGGGACTGGGCAGCCCCAGCATTTT
CDR3aa: CASSYRTGTGQPQHF

abundance: -
j_gene: TRBJ1-3
d_gene: TRBD1
v_gene: TRBV7-2
CDR3nt: TGTGCCAGCACCTCGGGACAGGGCTCTGGAAACACCATATATTTT
CDR3aa: CASTSGQGSGNTIYF

abundance: -
j_gene: TRBJ2-1
d_gene: -
v_gene: TRBV7-9
CDR3nt: TGTGCCAGCAGCTACGATCTAGGACACAATTACAATGAGCAGTTCTTC
CDR3aa: CASSYDLGHNYNEQFF

abundance: -
j_gene: TRBJ2-7
d_gene: -
v_gene: TRBV4-3
CDR3nt: TGCGCCAGCAGCCAAGACCCTAGGAAGTACGAGCAGTACTTC
CDR3aa: CASSQDPRKYEQYF

abundance: -
j_gene: TRBJ2-2
d_gene: TRBD1
v_gene: TRBV9
CDR3nt: TGTGCCAGCAGCGCCCGACAGGGGATAAACACCGGGGAGCTGTTTTTT
CDR3aa: CASSARQGINTGELFF

abundance: -
j_gene: TRBJ1-5
d_gene: -
v_gene: TRBV19
CDR3nt: TGTGCCAGTAGTATGCGGGGGGACGCAACCCAGCATTTT
CDR3aa: CASSMRGDATQHF

abundance: -
j_gene: TRBJ2-3
d_gene: -
v_gene: TRBV7-9
CDR3nt: TGTGCCAGCAGCTCCGGGGGGCCCCACGGTCGACTTCGCACAGATACGCAGTATTTT
CDR3aa: CASSSGGPHGRLRTDTQYF